This paragraph reports one T cell receptor beta chain. Germline values: CDR1 MNHEY, CDR2 SMNVEV (reference sequence). The V gene end was trimmed by 2 bases and the J gene end by 6 bases; junction bases not matched to a gene: 2. CDR3 size: 14 residues. TCRdb redid the calling of the 5' RACE reads with MiXCR, one entry per CDR3 protein. The sample has a few hundred thousand distinct CDR3 sequences, around 9.7% seen once. This entry belongs to a study of identical twins. This rearrangement joins TRBV27 to TRBJ2-1; TRBD2 aligns across 9 bases. Sequenced material: naive T cells sorted from blood. This clonotype was sampled from a woman aged 45-65 years in good health. In nucleotides, the CDR3 is TGTGCCAGCAGTTTAGCGGGAGGGCTCAATGAGCAGTTCTTC. Its protein product is CASSLAGGLNEQFF.